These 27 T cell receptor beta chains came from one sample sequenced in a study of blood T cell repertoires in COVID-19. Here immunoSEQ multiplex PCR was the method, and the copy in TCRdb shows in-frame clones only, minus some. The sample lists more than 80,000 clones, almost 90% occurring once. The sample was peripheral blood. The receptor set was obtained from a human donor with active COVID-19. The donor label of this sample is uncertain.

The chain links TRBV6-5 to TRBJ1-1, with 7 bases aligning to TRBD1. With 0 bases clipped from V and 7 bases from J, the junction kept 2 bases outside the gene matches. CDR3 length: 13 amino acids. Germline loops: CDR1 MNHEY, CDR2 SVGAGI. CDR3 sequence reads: CASSYSRQGEAFF. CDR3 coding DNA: TGTGCCAGCAGTTACTCACGACAGGGTGAAGCTTTCTTT.

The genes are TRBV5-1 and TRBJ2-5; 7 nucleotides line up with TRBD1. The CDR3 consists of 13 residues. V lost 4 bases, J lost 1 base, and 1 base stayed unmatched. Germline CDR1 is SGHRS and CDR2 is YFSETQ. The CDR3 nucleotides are TGCGCCAGCAGCGGGACAGCCCAAGAGACCCAGTACTTC. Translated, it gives CASSGTAQETQYF.

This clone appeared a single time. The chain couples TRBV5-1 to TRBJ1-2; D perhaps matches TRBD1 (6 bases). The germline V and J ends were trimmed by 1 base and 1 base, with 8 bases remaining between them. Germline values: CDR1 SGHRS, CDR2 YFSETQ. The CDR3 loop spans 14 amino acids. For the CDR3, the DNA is TGCGCCAGCAGCTTGACAGGGCATAACTATGGCTACACCTTC. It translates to CASSLTGHNYGYTF.

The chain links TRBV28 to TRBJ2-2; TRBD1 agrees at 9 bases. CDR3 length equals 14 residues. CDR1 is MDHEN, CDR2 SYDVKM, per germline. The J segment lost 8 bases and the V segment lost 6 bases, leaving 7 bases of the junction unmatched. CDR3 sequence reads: CASSYGQGRGELFF. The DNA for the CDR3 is TGTGCCAGCAGCTACGGACAGGGGAGAGGGGAGCTGTTTTTT.

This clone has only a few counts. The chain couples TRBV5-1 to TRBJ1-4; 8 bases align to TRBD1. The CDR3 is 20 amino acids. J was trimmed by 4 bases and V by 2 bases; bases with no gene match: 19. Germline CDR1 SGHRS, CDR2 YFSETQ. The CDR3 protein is CASSLGRGRGRQEINEKLFF. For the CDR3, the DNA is TGCGCCAGCAGCTTAGGCCGCGGCAGGGGGCGACAGGAAATTAATGAAAAACTGTTTTTT. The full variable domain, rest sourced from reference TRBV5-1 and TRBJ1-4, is KAGVTQTPRYLIKTRGQQVTLSCSPISGHRSVSWYQQTPGQGLQFLFEYFSETQRNKGNFPGRFSGRQFSNSRSEMNVSTLELGDSALYLCASSLGRGRGRQEINEKLFFGSGTQLSVL.

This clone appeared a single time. The chain's CDR3 is CASSVGQGWRNTIYF. Written as DNA, the CDR3 is TGTGCCAGCAGCGTCGGACAGGGGTGGCGAAACACCATATATTTT. The chain has TRBV5-4 and TRBJ1-3; 9 positions match TRBD1. Germline trimming cut 4 bases from V and 5 bases from J; bases unmatched to any gene: 7. The V gene's germline CDR1 is SGHNT and CDR2 YYREEE (reference sequence). The CDR3 spans 15 residues.

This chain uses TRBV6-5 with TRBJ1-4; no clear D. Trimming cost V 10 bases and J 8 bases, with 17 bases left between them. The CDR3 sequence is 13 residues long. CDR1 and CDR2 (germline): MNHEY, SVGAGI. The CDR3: CATLFAPGEKLFF. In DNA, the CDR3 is TGTGCCACCCTATTCGCCCCGGGGGAAAAACTGTTTTTT.

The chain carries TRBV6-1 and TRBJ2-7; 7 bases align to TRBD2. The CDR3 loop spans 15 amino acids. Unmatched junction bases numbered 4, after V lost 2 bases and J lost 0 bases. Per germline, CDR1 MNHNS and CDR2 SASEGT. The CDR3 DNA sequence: TGTGCCAGCAGTGAACTTACGGGGGGCTCCTACGAGCAGTACTTC. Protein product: CASSELTGGSYEQYF.

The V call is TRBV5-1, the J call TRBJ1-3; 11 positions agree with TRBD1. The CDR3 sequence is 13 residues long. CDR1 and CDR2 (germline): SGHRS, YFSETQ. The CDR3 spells CAHPGTGGSTIYF. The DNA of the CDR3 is TGCGCTCACCCAGGGACAGGGGGTAGCACCATATATTTT.

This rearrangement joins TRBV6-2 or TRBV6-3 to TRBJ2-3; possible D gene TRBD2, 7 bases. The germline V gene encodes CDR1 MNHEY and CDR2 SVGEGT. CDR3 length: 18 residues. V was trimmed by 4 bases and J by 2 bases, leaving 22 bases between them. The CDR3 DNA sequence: TGTGCCAGCAGTTTCCAAAGGGGGGGACCGCGTTCCACAGATACGCAGTATTTT. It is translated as CASSFQRGGPRSTDTQYF.

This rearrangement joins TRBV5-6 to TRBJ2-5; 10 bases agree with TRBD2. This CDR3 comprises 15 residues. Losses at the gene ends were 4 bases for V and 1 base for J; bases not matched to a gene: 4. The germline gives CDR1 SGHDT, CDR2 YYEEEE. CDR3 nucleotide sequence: TGTGCCAGCAGCCTGAGCGGGGGGGTCCAAGAGACCCAGTACTTC. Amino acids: CASSLSGGVQETQYF.

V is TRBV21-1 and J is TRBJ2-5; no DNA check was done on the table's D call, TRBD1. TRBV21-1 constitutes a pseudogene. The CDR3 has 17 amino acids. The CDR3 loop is CASSKRRLYRGKETQYF. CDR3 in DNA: TGTGCCAGCAGCAAAAGGCGTCTATACAGGGGGAAAGAGACCCAGTACTTC.

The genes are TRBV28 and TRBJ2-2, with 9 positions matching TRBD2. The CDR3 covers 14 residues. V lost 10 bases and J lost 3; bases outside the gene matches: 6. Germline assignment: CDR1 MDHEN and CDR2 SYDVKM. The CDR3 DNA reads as TGTGCCACGTTAGCGGGGGTGCACACCGGGGAGCTGTTTTTT. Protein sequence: CATLAGVHTGELFF.

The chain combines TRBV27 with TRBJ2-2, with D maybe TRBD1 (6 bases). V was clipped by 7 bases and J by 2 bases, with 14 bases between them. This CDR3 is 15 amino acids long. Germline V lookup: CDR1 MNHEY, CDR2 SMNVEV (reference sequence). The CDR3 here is CASNPQGLNTGELFF. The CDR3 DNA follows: TGTGCCAGCAACCCACAGGGTTTAAACACCGGGGAGCTGTTTTTT.

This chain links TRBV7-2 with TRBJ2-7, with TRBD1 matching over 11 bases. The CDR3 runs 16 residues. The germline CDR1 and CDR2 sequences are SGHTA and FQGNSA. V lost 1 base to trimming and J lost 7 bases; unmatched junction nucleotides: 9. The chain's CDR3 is CASSLDARTGGGEQYF. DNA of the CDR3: TGTGCCAGCAGCTTAGACGCAAGGACAGGGGGCGGAGAGCAGTACTTC.

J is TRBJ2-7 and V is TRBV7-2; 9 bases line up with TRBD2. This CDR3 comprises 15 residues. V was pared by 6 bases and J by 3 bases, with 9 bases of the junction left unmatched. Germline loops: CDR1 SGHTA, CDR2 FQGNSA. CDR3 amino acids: CASSVAGALSYEQYF. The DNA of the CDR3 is TGTGCCAGCAGTGTAGCGGGGGCCCTTAGCTACGAGCAGTACTTC.

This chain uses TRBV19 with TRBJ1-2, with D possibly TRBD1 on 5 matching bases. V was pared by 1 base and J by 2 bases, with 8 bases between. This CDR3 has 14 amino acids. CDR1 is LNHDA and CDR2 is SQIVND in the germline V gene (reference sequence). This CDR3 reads CASSIGRQNYGYTF. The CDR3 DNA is TGTGCCAGTAGTATAGGTCGACAGAACTATGGCTACACCTTC.

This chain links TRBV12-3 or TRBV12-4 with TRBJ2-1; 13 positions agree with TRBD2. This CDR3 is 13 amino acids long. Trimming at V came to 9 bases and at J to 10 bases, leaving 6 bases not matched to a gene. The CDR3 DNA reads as TGTGCCAGTAGACTAGCGGGGGGCATAGAGCAGTTCTTC. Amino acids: CASRLAGGIEQFF.

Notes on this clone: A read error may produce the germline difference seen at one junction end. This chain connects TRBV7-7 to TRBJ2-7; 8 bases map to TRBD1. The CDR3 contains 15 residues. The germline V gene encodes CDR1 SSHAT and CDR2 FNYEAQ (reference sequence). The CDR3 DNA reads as TGTGCTAGCAGCCCAGGACAGGGTATCTCCTACGAGCAGTACTTC. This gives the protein CASSPGQGISYEQYF. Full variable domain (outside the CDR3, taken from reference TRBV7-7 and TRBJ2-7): GAGVSQSPRYKVTKRGQDVTLRCDPISSHATLYWYQQALGQGPEFLTYFNYEAQPDKSGLPSDRFSAERPEGSISTLTIQRTEQRDSAMYRCASSPGQGISYEQYFGPGTRLTVT.

CDR3 region: CATRLGLTQYF. The DNA for the CDR3 is TGTGCCACCCGACTAGGGTTAACCCAGTACTTC. This sequence joins TRBV27 and TRBJ2-5; possible D gene TRBD2, 6 bases. The CDR3 has 11 amino acids. Deletions cut 10 bases from V and 8 bases from J, with 14 bases between. The germline V gene has CDR1 MNHEY and CDR2 SMNVEV (reference sequence).

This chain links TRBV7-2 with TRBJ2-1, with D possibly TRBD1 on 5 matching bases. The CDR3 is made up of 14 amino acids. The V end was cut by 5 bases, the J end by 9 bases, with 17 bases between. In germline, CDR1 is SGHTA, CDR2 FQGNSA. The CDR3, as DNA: TGTGCCAGCAGCCGCAGGCTGCCTACAGGTGAGCAGTTCTTC. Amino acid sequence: CASSRRLPTGEQFF.

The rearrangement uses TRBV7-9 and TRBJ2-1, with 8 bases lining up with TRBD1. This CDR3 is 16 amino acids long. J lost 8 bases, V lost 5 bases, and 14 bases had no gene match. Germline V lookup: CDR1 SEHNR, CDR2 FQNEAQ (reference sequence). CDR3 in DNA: TGTGCCAGCAGCGCACCGGACAGGGCGGTTCCTCATGAGCAGTTCTTC. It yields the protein CASSAPDRAVPHEQFF.

CDR3 sequence (DNA): TGTGCCAGCAGCTTGGGAGGTACCGGGGAGCTGTTTTTT. Amino acid sequence: CASSLGGTGELFF. The chain joins TRBV5-6 to TRBJ2-2; D gene ambiguous. The germline V gene encodes CDR1 SGHDT and CDR2 YYEEEE. Trimming cost V 0 bases and J 5 bases, with 5 bases left between them. This CDR3 is 13 amino acids long.

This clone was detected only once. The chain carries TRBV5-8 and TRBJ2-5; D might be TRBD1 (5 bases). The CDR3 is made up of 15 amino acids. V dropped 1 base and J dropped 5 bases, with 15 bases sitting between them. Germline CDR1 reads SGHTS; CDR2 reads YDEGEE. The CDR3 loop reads CASSLQGPSWETQYF. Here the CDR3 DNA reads TGTGCCAGCAGCTTGCAGGGCCCGTCGTGGGAGACCCAGTACTTC.

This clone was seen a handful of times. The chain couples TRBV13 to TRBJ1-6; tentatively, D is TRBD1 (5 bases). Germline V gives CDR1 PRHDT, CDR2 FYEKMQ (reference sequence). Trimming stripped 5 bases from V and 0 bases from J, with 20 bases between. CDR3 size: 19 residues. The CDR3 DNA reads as TGTGCCAGCAGCGAAATGGGGCAGGAATTATCCTCCTATAATTCACCCCTCCACTTT. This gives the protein CASSEMGQELSSYNSPLHF.

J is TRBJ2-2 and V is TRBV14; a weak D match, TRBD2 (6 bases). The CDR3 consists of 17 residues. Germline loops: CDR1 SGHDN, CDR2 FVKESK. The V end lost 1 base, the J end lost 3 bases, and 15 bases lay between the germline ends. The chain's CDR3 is CASSQALGSGYTGELFF. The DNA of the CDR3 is TGTGCCAGCAGCCAAGCGCTCGGAAGCGGGTACACCGGGGAGCTGTTTTTT.

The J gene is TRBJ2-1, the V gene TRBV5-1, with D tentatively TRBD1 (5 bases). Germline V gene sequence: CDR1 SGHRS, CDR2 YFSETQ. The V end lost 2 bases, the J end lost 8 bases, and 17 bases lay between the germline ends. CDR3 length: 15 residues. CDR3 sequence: CASSLMGQVGDEQFF. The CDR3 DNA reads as TGCGCCAGCAGCTTAATGGGGCAAGTGGGCGATGAGCAGTTCTTC.